This T cell receptor (beta chain) originates from a study of T cells after yellow fever vaccination. Study-wide background: Any fraction with a low cell number was prepared using SMART-Seq v4 Ultra Low Input.

This CDR3 has 14 amino acids. Germline V gene lookup returns CDR1 MNHEY and CDR2 SMNVEV (reference sequence). V was clipped by 6 bases and J by 3 bases, with 15 bases between them. The sample holds a few counts of this clonotype. TCRdb redid the calling of the 5' RACE reads with MiXCR, one entry per CDR3 protein. The sample lists about 99,000 distinct CDR3 sequences; 4.5% to 6% were seen once. The V call is TRBV27, the J call TRBJ2-7, with a weak D call TRBD2 (6 bases). Sample: CD8+ T cells sorted from PBMCs, taken 10 days after the yellow fever booster vaccination. The sequence was collected from a man younger than 30 who received the YFV17D yellow fever vaccine. CDR3 protein: CASRAGRASYEQYF. CDR3 coding DNA: TGTGCCAGCAGGGCGGGACGGGCGAGCTACGAGCAGTACTTC.